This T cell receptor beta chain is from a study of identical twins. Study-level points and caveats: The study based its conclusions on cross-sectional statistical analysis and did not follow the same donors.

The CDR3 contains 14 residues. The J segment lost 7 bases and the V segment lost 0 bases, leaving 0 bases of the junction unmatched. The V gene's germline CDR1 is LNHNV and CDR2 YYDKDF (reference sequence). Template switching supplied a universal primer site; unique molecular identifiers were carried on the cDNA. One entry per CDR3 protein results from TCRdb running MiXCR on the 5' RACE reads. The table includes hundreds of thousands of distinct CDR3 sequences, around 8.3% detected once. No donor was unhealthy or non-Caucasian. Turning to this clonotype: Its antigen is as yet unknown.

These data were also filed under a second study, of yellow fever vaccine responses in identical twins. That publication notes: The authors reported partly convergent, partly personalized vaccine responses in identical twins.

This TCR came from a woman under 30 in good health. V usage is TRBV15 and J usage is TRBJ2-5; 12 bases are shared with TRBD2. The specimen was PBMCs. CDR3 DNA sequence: TGTGCCACCAGCAGAGAACTAGCGGGGGGGACCCAGTACTTC. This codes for CATSRELAGGTQYF.